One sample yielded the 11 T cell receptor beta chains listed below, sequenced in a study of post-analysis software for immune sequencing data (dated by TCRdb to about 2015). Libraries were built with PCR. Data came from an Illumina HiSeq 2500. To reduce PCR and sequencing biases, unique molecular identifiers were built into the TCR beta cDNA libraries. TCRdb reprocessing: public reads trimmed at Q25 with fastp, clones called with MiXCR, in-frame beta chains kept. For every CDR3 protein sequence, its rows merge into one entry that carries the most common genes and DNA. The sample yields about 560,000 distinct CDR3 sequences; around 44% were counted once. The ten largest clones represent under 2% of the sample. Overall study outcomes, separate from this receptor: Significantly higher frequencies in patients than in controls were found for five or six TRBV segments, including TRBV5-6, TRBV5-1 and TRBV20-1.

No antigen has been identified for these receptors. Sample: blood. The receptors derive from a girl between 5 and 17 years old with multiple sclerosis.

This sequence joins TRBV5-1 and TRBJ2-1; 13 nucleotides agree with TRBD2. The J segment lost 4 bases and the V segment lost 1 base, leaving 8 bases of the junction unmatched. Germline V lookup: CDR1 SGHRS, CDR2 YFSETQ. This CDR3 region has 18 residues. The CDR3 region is CASSLILAGGPRYNEQFF. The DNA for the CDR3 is TGCGCCAGCAGCTTGATACTAGCGGGAGGGCCTAGGTACAATGAGCAGTTCTTC.

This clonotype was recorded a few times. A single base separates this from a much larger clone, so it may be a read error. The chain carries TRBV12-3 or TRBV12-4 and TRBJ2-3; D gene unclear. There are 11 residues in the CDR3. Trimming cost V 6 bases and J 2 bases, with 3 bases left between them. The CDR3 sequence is CASRYTDTQYF. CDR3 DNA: TGTGCCAGCAGGTACACAGATACGCAGTATTTT.

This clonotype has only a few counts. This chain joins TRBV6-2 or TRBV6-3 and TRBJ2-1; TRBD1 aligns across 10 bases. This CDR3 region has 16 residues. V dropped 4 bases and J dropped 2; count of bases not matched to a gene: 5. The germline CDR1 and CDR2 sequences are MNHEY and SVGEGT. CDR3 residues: CASSSRDRGPYNEQFF. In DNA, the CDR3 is TGTGCCAGCAGTTCCCGGGACAGGGGACCCTACAATGAGCAGTTCTTC.

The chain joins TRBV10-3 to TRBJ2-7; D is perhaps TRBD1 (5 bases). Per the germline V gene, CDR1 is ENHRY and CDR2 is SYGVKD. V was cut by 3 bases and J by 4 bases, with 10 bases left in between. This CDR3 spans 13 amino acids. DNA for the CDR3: TGTGCCATCAGTGACCCCGGACAATACGAGCAGTACTTC. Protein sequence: CAISDPGQYEQYF.

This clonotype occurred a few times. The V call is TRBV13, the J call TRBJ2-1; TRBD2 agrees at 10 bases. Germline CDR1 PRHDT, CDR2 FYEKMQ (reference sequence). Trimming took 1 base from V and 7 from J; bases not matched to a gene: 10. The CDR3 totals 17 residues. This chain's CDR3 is CASSLESGGATSNEQFF. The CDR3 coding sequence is TGTGCCAGCAGCTTAGAGAGCGGGGGGGCCACGTCAAATGAGCAGTTCTTC. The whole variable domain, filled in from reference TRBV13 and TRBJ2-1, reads AAGVIQSPRHLIKEKRETATLKCYPIPRHDTVYWYQQGPGQDPQFLISFYEKMQSDKGSIPDRFSAQQFSDYHSELNMSSLELGDSALYFCASSLESGGATSNEQFFGPGTRLTVL.

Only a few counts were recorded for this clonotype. CDR3 sequence (DNA): TGCAGCGGGAAATTGGACCAGGCTGGCTACACCTTC. Its translation: CSGKLDQAGYTF. This chain uses TRBV29-1 with TRBJ1-2, with D unclear. V lost 7 bases and J 7 bases, leaving 16 bases between the germline ends. The CDR3 totals 12 residues. Germline lookup yields CDR1 SQVTM and CDR2 ANQGSEA.

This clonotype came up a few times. CDR3 in amino acids: CASSFSHGSYNEQFF. CDR3 coding DNA: TGTGCCAGCAGCTTTTCCCATGGCAGCTACAATGAGCAGTTCTTC. The chain joins TRBV7-9 to TRBJ2-1; D remains unclear. V gave up 3 bases and J gave up 3 bases, with 12 bases separating them. Germline CDR1 reads SEHNR; CDR2 reads FQNEAQ (reference sequence). The CDR3 loop spans 15 amino acids.

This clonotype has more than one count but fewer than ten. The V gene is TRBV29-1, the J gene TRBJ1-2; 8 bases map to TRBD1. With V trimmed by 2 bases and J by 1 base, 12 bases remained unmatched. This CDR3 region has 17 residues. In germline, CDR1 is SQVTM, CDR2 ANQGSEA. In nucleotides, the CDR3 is TGCAGCGTTGAATTCCTTTCAGGGGGCGAGAGTAACTATGGCTACACCTTC. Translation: CSVEFLSGGESNYGYTF. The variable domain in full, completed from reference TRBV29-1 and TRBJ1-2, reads SAVISQKPSRDICQRGTSLTIQCQVDSQVTMMFWYRQQPGQSLTLIATANQGSEATYESGFVIDKFPISRPNLTFSTLTVSNMSPEDSSIYLCSVEFLSGGESNYGYTFGSGTRLTVV.

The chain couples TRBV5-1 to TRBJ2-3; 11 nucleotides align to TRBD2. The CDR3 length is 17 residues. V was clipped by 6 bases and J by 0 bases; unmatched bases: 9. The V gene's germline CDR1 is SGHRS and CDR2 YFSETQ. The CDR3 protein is CASTSWGLADSTDTQYF. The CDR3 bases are TGCGCCAGCACCAGCTGGGGACTAGCGGATAGCACAGATACGCAGTATTTT.

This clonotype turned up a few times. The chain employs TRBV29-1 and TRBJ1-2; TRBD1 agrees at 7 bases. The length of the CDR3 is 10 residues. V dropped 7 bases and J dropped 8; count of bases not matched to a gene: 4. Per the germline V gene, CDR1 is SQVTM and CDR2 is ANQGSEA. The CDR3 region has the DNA TGCAGCGCCGGGGACAGCGGCTACACCTTC. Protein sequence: CSAGDSGYTF.

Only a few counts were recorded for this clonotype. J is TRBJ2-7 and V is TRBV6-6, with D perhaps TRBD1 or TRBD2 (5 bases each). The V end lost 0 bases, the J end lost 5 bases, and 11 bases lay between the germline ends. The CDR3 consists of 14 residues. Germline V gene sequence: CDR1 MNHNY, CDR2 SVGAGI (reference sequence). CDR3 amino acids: CASSYSPTADEQYF. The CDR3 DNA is TGTGCCAGCAGTTACTCGCCGACAGCGGACGAGCAGTACTTC.